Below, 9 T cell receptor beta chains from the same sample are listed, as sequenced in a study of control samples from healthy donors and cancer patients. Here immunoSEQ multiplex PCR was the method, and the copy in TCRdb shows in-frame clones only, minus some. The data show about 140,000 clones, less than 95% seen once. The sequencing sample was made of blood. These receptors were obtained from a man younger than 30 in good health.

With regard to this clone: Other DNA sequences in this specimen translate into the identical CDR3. In nucleotides, the CDR3 is TGTGCCTGGAGTCCCCGGGACAGGGGCTATCAGCCCCAGCATTTT. It encodes CAWSPRDRGYQPQHF. The chain combines TRBV30 with TRBJ1-5; 10 bases line up with TRBD1. Losses at the gene ends were 2 bases for V and 5 bases for J; bases not matched to a gene: 6. Germline V lookup: CDR1 GTSNPN, CDR2 SVGIG (reference sequence). This CDR3 has 15 residues. The full variable domain, in which reference TRBV30 and TRBJ1-5 provide the parts outside the CDR3, is SQTIHQWPATLVQPVGSPLSLECTVEGTSNPNLYWYRQAAGRGLQLLFYSVGIGQISSEVPQNLSASRPQDRQFILSSKKLLLSDSGFYLCAWSPRDRGYQPQHFGDGTRLSIL.

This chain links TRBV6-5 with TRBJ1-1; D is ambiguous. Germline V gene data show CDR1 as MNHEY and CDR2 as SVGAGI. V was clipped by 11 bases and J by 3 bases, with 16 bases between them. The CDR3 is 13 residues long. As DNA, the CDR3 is TGTGCCCTAGCTAAGTTATTTGACACTGAAGCTTTCTTT. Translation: CALAKLFDTEAFF.

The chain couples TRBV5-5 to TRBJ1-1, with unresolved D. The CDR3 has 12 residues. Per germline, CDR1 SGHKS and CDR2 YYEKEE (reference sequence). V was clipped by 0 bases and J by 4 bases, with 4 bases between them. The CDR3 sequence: CASSLESTEAFF. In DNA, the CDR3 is TGTGCCAGCAGCTTGGAGAGCACTGAAGCTTTCTTT.

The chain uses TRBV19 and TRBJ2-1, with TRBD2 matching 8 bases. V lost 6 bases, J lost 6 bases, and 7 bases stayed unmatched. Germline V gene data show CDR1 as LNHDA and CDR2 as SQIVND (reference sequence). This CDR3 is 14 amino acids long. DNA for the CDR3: TGTGCCAGTAGCGTGGCCGGGGGGGCCAATGAGCAGTTCTTC. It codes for CASSVAGGANEQFF.

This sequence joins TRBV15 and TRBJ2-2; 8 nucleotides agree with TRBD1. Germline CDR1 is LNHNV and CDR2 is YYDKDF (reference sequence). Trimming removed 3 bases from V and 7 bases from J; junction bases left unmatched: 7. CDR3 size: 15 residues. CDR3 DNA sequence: TGTGCCACCAGCAGTAGGACAGGGACGGTCGGGGAGCTGTTTTTT. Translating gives CATSSRTGTVGELFF.

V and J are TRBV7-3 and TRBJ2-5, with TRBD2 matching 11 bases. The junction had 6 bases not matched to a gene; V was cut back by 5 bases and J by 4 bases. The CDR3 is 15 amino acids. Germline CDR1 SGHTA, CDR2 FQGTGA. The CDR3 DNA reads TGTGCCAGCAGCATAGTAGCGGGGGGGCTAGAGACCCAGTACTTC. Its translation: CASSIVAGGLETQYF.

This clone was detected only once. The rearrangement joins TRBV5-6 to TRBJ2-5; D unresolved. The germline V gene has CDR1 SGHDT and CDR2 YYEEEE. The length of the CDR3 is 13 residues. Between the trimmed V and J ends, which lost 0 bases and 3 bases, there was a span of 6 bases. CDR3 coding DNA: TGTGCCAGCAGCTTGGTCGCGGAAGAGACCCAGTACTTC. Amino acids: CASSLVAEETQYF.

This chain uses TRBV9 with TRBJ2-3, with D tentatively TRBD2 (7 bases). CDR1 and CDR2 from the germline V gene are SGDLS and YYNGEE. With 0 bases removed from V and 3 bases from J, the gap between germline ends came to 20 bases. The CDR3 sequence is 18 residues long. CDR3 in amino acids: CASSVEGAGASVTDTQYF. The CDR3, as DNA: TGTGCCAGCAGCGTAGAAGGCGCGGGGGCTAGCGTTACAGATACGCAGTATTTT.

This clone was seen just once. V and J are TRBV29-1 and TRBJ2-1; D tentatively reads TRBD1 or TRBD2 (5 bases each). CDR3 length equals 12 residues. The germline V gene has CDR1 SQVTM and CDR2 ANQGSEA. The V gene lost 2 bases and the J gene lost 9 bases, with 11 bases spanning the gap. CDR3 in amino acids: CSVEPTGTEQFF. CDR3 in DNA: TGCAGCGTTGAACCCACGGGGACTGAGCAGTTCTTC.